This TCR beta chain stems from a study of blood T cell repertoires in COVID-19 (dated by TCRdb to the early 2020s). About the study as a whole: Collaborator samples came from the United States, Italy and Spain and covered acute and convalescent phases of COVID-19. Where available, HLA class I and class II types were obtained from metadata supplied by the sample provider rather than from assay-based typing. A freely available public database, intended as a resource for researchers studying the immune response to SARS-CoV-2, is where the repertoires were released. Samples were obtained from the ongoing ImmuneRACE study (first 160 participants) and from about 1,300 subjects provided by 6 global collaborators. A de-identified subject ID, COVID-19 status, age in years and sex were almost always included in the sample metadata. The material from the prospective study consisted of cDNA or gDNA derived from T cells, B-cell-depleted T cells, or PBMCs. Subjects who had been exposed to COVID-19, were actively infected with it, or had recovered from it provided the deeply sampled blood TCRbeta repertoires that made up the dataset.

What the study reported, not specific to this receptor: How much clinical and demographic metadata was included differed by source and by participant, and the metadata was provided uncurated.

TCRbeta CDR3 regions were amplified from genomic DNA by means of the immunoSEQ Assay, a bias-controlled multiplex PCR. From the authors' description of their analysis: Within the assay, amplification of reference gene primers was used to estimate how many nucleated cells each sample contained. Sequence reads were collapsed and filtered to measure the absolute abundance of every unique TCRbeta CDR3 rearrangement. Productive Simpson clonality was computed per sample as the square root of Simpson's diversity index over productive rearrangements. Entries here come from immuneACCESS through TCRdb and include only in-frame sequences with V and J called. Some clones fail to appear in such tables; in the studies checked, an unresolved V gene covers under half of the shortfall, and the cause of the remainder is unknown. V, J and clone size are those of that table, while D and trimming were read from the DNA. This sample has about 230,000 clones in its table, and approximately 90% of those were observed once. Together, the top ten hold more than 9% of the sample.

With regard to this clone: This clone's antigen is unknown. No base-level quality is on record; no much larger clone is a single base apart.

At one collaborating source in Seattle, patients were enrolled during active infection and were followed longitudinally through the course of disease. Whole blood was collected in K2EDTA tubes by collaborating institutions according to the institutions' own protocols. For TCRbeta analysis, collaborators shipped samples in one of three forms: frozen whole blood, isolated PBMCs, or DNA extracted from either of those sample types. CDR3 length: 11 amino acids, cysteine to phenylalanine. Only the CDR3 region is kept as DNA, spanning 33 bases read in frame from base 1. Deletion took 10 bases off V and 0 bases off J, with a span of 6 bases between the germline ends. Sequences MNHEY (CDR1) and SVGAGI (CDR2) are obtained from the germline V gene.

The chain couples TRBV6-5 to TRBJ1-2; the D gene is unclear. Material: peripheral blood. This sequence was found in a man aged 50-59 years with COVID-19, enrolled during active disease. This receptor has the CDR3 CAIQANYGYTF. The DNA reads as follows: TGTGCCATCCAGGCTAACTATGGCTACACCTTC.